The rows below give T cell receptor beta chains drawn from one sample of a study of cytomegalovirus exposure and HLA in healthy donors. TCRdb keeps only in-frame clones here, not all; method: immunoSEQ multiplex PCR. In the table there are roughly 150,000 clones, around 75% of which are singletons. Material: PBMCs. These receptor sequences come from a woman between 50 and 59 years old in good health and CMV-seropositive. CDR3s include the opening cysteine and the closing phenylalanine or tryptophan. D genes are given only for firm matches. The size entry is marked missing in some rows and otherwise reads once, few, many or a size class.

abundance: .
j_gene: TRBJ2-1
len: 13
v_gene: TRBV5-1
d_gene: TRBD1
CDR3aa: CASGTEIYNEQFF
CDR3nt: TGCGCCAGCGGGACAGAGATCTACAATGAGCAGTTCTTC

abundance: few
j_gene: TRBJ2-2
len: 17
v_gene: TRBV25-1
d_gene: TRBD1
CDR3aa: CASSDLPGTGSPGELFF
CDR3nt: TGTGCCAGCAGTGACCTCCCGGGGACAGGGTCTCCCGGGGAGCTGTTTTTT

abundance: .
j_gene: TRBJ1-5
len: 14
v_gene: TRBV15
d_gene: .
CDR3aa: CATSMTGNNQPQHF
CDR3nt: TGTGCCACCAGCATGACAGGTAACAATCAGCCCCAGCATTTT

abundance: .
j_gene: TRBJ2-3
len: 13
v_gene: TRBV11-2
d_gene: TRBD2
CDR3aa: CASSLTSGGTQYF
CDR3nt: TGTGCCAGCAGCTTAACTAGCGGGGGTACGCAGTATTTT

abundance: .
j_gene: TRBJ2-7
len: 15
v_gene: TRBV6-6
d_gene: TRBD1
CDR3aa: CASSYWTGQTYEQYF
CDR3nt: TGTGCCAGCAGTTATTGGACGGGACAGACCTACGAGCAGTACTTC

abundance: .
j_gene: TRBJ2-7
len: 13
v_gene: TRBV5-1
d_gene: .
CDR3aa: CASRETGGNEQYF
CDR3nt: TGCGCCAGCAGGGAAACGGGGGGCAACGAGCAGTACTTC

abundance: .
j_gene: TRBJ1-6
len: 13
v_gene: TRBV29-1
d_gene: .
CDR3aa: CSAQKGKDSPLHF
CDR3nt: TGCAGCGCCCAGAAGGGGAAGGATTCACCCCTCCACTTT

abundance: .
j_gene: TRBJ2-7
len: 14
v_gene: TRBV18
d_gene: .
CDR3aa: CASSSRGGTDEQYF
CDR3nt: TGTGCCAGCTCATCGAGGGGGGGCACCGACGAGCAGTACTTC

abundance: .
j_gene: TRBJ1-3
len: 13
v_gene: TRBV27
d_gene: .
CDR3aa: CASSPQGGNTIYF
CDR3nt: TGTGCCAGCAGCCCGCAGGGCGGAAACACCATATATTTT

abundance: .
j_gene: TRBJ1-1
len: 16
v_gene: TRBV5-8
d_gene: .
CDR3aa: CASSLEYGTSLSEAFF
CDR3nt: TGTGCCAGCAGCTTGGAGTATGGCACCAGTTTGTCTGAAGCTTTCTTT

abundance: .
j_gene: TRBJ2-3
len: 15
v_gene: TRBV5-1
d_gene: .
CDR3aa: CASSYPGRREDTQYF
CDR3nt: TGCGCCAGCAGCTACCCGGGACGGAGGGAAGATACGCAGTATTTT

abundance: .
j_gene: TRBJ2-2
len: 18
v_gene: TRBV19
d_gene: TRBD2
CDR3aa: CATVKGGTSLSSTGELFF
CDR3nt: TGTGCCACCGTCAAGGGGGGGACTAGCCTCTCTTCCACCGGGGAGCTGTTTTTT

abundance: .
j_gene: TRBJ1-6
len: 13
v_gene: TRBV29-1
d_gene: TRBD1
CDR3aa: CSAGQDYNSPLHF
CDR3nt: TGCAGCGCCGGACAGGATTATAATTCACCCCTCCACTTT

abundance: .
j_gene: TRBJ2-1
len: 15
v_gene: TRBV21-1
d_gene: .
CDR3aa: CASGYIGQGENEQFF
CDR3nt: TGTGCCAGCGGATATATAGGACAGGGGGAAAATGAGCAGTTCTTC

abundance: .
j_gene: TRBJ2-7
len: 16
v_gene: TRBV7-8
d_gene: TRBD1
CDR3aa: CASSLAAGTGFYEQYF
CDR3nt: TGTGCCAGCAGCTTAGCCGCCGGGACAGGCTTTTACGAGCAGTACTTC

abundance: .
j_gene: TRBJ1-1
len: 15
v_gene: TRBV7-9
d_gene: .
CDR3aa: CASSLLRGSNTEAFF
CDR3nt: TGTGCCAGCAGCTTATTGCGGGGCTCGAACACTGAAGCTTTCTTT

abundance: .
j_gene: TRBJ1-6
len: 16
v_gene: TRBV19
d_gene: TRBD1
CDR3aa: CASSQTGSSYNSPLHF
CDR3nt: TGTGCCAGTAGCCAGACAGGGAGCTCCTATAATTCACCCCTCCACTTT

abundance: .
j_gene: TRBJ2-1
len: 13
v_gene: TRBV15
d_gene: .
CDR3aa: CATSRDRGYEQFF
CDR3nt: TGTGCCACCAGCAGAGATAGAGGGTATGAGCAGTTCTTC

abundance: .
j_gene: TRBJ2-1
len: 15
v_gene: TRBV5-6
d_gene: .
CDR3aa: CASSSWGLAYNEQFF
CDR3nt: TGTGCCAGCAGCTCATGGGGGCTTGCCTACAATGAGCAGTTCTTC

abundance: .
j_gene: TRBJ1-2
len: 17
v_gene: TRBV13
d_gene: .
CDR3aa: CASSSRGDRPTSHGYTF
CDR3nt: TGTGCCAGCAGCTCACGGGGAGACCGTCCCACTTCCCATGGCTACACCTTC

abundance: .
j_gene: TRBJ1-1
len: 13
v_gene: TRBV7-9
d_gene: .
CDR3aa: CASSLVGGAKAFF
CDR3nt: TGTGCCAGCAGCTTAGTTGGGGGGGCGAAGGCTTTCTTT

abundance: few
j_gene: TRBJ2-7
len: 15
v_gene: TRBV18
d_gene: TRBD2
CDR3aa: CASSPGGGARGEQYF
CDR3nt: TGTGCCAGCTCACCGGGCGGGGGGGCTCGAGGCGAGCAGTACTTC

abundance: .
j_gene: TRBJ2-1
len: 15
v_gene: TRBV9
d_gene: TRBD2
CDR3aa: CASSVDLAGYNEQFF
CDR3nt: TGTGCCAGCAGCGTAGATCTAGCGGGCTACAATGAGCAGTTCTTC

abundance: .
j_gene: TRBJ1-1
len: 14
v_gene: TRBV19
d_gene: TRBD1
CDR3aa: CATTNIGDSLKAFF
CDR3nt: TGTGCCACTACCAATATAGGGGACAGCTTAAAAGCTTTCTTT

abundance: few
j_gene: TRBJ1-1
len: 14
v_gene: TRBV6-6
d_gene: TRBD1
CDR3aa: CASSYWDRGAEAFF
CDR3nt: TGTGCCAGCAGTTACTGGGACAGGGGCGCTGAAGCTTTCTTT

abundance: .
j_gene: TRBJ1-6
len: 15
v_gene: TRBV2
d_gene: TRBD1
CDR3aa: CASGTGLLYNSPLHF
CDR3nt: TGTGCCAGCGGGACAGGGCTGCTCTATAATTCACCCCTCCACTTT

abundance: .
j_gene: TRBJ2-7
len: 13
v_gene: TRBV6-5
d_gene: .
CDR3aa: CASSYSQGYEQYF
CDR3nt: TGTGCCAGCAGTTACTCACAGGGCTACGAGCAGTACTTC

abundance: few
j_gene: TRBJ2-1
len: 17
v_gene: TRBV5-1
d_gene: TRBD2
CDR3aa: CASSPAPSGGNYNEQFF
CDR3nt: TGCGCCAGCAGCCCCGCCCCTAGCGGGGGTAATTACAATGAGCAGTTCTTC

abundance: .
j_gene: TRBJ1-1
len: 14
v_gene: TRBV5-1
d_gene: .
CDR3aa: CASSLLESGGIAFF
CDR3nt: TGCGCCAGCAGCTTGCTCGAATCGGGGGGGATCGCTTTCTTT

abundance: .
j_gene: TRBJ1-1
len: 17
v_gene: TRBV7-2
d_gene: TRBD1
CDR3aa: CASTQRPGQGAPGEAFF
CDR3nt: TGTGCCAGCACCCAACGTCCGGGACAGGGGGCCCCCGGTGAAGCTTTCTTT

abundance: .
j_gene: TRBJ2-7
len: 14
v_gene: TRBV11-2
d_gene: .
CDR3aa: CASSLARSSYEQYF
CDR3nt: TGTGCCAGCAGCTTAGCCCGGAGCTCCTACGAGCAGTACTTC

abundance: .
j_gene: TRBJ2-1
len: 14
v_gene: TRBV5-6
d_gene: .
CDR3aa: CASSANGLLDEQFF
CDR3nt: TGTGCCAGCAGCGCAAACGGACTACTAGACGAGCAGTTCTTC

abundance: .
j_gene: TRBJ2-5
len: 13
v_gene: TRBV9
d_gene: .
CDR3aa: CASSLGPEETQYF
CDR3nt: TGTGCCAGCAGCTTGGGCCCCGAAGAGACCCAGTACTTC

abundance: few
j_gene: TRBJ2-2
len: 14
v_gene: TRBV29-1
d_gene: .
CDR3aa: CSVEERQYTGELFF
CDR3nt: TGCAGCGTTGAAGAACGACAATACACCGGGGAGCTGTTTTTT

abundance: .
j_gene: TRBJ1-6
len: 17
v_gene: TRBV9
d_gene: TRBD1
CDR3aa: CASSARDRGYYNSPLHF
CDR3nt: TGTGCCAGCAGCGCCCGGGACAGGGGTTACTATAATTCACCCCTCCACTTT

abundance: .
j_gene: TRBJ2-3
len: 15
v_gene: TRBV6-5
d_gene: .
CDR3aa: CASRSPTRSTDTQYF
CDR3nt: TGTGCCAGCAGGTCACCCACCCGGTCGACAGATACGCAGTATTTT

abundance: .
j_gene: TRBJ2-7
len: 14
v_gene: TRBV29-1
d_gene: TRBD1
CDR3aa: CSALPGTGPYEQYF
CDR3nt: TGCAGCGCCCTTCCCGGGACAGGGCCCTACGAGCAGTACTTC

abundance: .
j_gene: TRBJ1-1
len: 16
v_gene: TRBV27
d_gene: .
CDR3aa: CASSLMPGGENTEAFF
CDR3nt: TGTGCCAGCAGTTTAATGCCAGGAGGGGAGAACACTGAAGCTTTCTTT

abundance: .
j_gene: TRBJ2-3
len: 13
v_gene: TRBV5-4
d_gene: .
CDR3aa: CASSLAVADTQYF
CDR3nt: TGTGCCAGCAGCTTAGCTGTGGCAGATACGCAGTATTTT

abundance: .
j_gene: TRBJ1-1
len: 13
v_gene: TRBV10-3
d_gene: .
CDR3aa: CASNLGVNTEAFF
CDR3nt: TGTGCCAGCAACCTAGGGGTGAACACTGAAGCTTTCTTT

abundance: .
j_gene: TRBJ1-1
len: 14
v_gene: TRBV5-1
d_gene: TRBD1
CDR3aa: CASSPGQLGAEAFF
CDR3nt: TGCGCCAGCAGCCCGGGACAGTTAGGCGCTGAAGCTTTCTTT

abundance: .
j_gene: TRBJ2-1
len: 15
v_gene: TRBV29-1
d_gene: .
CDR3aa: CSVGSVRGADNEQFF
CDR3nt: TGCAGCGTTGGTTCGGTACGGGGGGCCGACAATGAGCAGTTCTTC

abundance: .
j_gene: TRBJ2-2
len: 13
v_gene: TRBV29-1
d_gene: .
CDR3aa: CSATGPFTGELFF
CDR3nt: TGCAGTGCCACAGGCCCCTTCACCGGGGAGCTGTTTTTT